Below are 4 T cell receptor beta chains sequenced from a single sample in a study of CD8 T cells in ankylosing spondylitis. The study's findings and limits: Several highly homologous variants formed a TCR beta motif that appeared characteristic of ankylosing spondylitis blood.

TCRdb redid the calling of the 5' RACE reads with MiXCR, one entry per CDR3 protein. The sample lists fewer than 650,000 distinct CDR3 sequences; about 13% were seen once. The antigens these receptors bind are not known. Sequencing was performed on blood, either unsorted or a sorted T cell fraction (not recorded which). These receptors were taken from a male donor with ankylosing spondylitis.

CDR3 DNA: TGTGCCACCAGCAGAGATTTGGTGAAGGGACTAGGTGAATGGGCCCAGTACTTC. Protein product: CATSRDLVKGLGEWAQYF. The chain combines TRBV15 with TRBJ2-5; 8 bases are a match to TRBD2. The CDR3 totals 18 residues. V trimming: 0 bases; J trimming: 9 bases; junction bases outside the gene matches: 18. Looked up from germline, CDR1 is LNHNV and CDR2 is YYDKDF (reference sequence).

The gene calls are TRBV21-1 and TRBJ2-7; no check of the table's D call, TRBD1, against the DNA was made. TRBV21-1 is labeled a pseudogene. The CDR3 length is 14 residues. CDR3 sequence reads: CASSNRTGSYEQYF. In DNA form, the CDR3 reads TGTGCCAGCAGCAACCGGACAGGATCCTACGAGCAGTACTTC.

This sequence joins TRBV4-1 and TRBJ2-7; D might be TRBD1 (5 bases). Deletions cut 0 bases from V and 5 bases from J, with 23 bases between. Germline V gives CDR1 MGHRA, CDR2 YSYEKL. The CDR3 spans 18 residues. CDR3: CASSQDWSAAGPLNEQYV. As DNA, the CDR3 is TGCGCCAGCAGCCAAGATTGGTCCGCGGCAGGGCCTCTGAACGAGCAGTACGTC.

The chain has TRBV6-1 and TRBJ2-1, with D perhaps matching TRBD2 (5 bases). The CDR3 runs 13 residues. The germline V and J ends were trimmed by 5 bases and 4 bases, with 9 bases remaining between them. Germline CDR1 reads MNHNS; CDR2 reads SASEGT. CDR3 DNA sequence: TGTGCCAGCAGTACGGGGATATACAATGAGCAGTTCTTC. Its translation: CASSTGIYNEQFF.